This entry features one T cell receptor beta chain sequence. Sequencing was at deep level. Clones were read by immunoSEQ multiplex PCR, and TCRdb kept only the in-frame ones, dropping some. The sample shows roughly 500,000 clones, roughly 80% of them seen only once. The sample is drawn from a study of shared clonotypes between healthy human individuals. There are 13 residues in the CDR3. V dropped 6 bases and J dropped 6 bases, with 14 bases sitting between them. The germline V gene encodes CDR1 MDHEN and CDR2 SYDVKM. Sequenced sample: PBMCs. This sequence originates from a woman aged 40 to 50 in good health. Some clones in this sample may be carry-over from other donors' samples. The chain has TRBV28 and TRBJ1-2; D ambiguous. CDR3 nucleotide sequence: TGTGCCAGCAGGCTTGGGTTTTTTAATGGCTACACCTTC. Its protein product is CASRLGFFNGYTF.